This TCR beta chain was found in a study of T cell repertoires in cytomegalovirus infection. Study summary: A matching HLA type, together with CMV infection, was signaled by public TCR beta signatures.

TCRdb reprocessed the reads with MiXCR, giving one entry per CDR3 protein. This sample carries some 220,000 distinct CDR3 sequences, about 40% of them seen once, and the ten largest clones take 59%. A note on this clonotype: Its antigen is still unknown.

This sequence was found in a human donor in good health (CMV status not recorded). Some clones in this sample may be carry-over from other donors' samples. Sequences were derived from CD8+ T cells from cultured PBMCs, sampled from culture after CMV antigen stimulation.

The CDR3, as DNA: TGTGCCAGCAGTGCGGGGGAGGTCACTGAAGCTTTCTTT. The encoded protein is CASSAGEVTEAFF. The V and J genes are TRBV25-1 and TRBJ1-1, with D perhaps matching TRBD1 (5 bases). V lost 4 bases, J lost 4 bases, and 10 bases lay in between. CDR3 length: 13 amino acids. The germline V gene has CDR1 MGHDK and CDR2 SYGVNS.